A single sample gave rise to the 31 T cell receptor beta chains below, sequenced in a study of cytomegalovirus exposure and HLA in healthy donors. With 60 Vbeta and 13 Jbeta primers, the PCR was carried out. TCRdb keeps only in-frame clones here, not all; method: immunoSEQ multiplex PCR. The sample lists roughly 220,000 clones; about 81% were seen once. Sequenced input: PBMCs. Source of these receptors: a woman in her forties in good health and CMV-seronegative.

The chain carries TRBV6-4 and TRBJ1-5; the D gene is possibly TRBD1 (6 bases). Germline values: CDR1 MRHNA, CDR2 SNTAGT. Trimming removed 3 bases from V and 9 bases from J, with 12 bases in between. The CDR3 sequence is 13 residues long. The CDR3 DNA follows: TGTGCCAGCAGTGAACCCGGGGGGCTGCCCCAGCATTTT. It is translated as CASSEPGGLPQHF.

This clone was found once. The V gene is TRBV2, the J gene TRBJ2-5, with 7 bases identical to TRBD1. Germline V gives CDR1 SNHLY, CDR2 FYNNEI. There are 13 residues in the CDR3. J lost 0 bases, V lost 8 bases, and 3 bases had no gene match. CDR3 sequence (DNA): TGTGCCAGCCCCAGGGGGAACCAAGAGACCCAGTACTTC. Its translation is CASPRGNQETQYF.

V and J are TRBV6-1 and TRBJ2-5; a possible D gene is TRBD2 (5 bases). The end of the DNA aligns better with TRBJ2-7, so the J call may be wrong. Germline V gene data show CDR1 as MNHNS and CDR2 as SASEGT. The CDR3 consists of 18 residues. The CDR3 DNA follows: TGTGCCAGCAGTGAAGCCTTTGTTGGAACTAGTGGATCCTACGAGCAGTACTTC. This sequence encodes CASSEAFVGTSGSYEQYF.

The rearrangement links TRBV28 to TRBJ2-7; 10 nucleotides agree with TRBD1. This CDR3 comprises 14 residues. Trimming at V came to 9 bases and at J to 2 bases, leaving 7 bases not matched to a gene. Looked up from germline, CDR1 is MDHEN and CDR2 is SYDVKM. The CDR3 nucleotides are TGTGCCAGGCCGGGACAGGGGATCCCCTACGAGCAGTACTTC. It yields the protein CARPGQGIPYEQYF.

The chain is built from TRBV19 and TRBJ1-5; D gene uncertain. CDR1 LNHDA and CDR2 SQIVND come from the germline V gene (reference sequence). The CDR3 covers 15 residues. Trimming stripped 6 bases from V and 2 bases from J, with 14 bases between. CDR3 sequence: CASSQRVWGNQPQHF. CDR3 sequence (DNA): TGTGCCAGTAGCCAGAGGGTCTGGGGCAATCAGCCCCAGCATTTT.

The rearrangement joins TRBV7-3 to TRBJ2-3, with 12 bases aligning to TRBD2. The CDR3 is made up of 15 amino acids. The V segment lost 5 bases and the J segment 3 bases; nucleotides outside the gene matches: 3. Per the germline V gene, CDR1 is SGHTA and CDR2 is FQGTGA. The CDR3 loop is CASSETSGRTDTQYF. The CDR3 DNA is TGTGCCAGCAGCGAGACTAGCGGGAGAACAGATACGCAGTATTTT. The full variable domain, completed using reference TRBV7-3 and TRBJ2-3, is GAGVSQTPSNKVTEKGKYVELRCDPISGHTALYWYRQSLGQGPEFLIYFQGTGAADDSGLPNDRFFAVRPEGSVSTLKIQRTERGDSAVYLCASSETSGRTDTQYFGPGTRLTVL.

The chain recombines TRBV30 with TRBJ2-2, with D possibly being TRBD2 (5 bases). Per the germline V gene, CDR1 is GTSNPN and CDR2 is SVGIG (reference sequence). CDR3 length: 13 amino acids. V dropped 5 bases and J dropped 4 bases, with 11 bases sitting between them. CDR3 DNA: TGTGCCTGGCTGCTGGGGAGCACCGGGGAGCTGTTTTTT. This encodes CAWLLGSTGELFF.

This chain joins TRBV6-4 and TRBJ2-2, with TRBD2 identical over 12 bases. V trimming: 5 bases; J trimming: 6 bases; junction bases outside the gene matches: 4. This CDR3 spans 15 amino acids. Germline V gene sequence: CDR1 MRHNA, CDR2 SNTAGT. CDR3 in amino acids: CASSNGLAGSGELFF. For the CDR3, the DNA is TGTGCCAGCAGTAACGGACTAGCGGGATCCGGGGAGCTGTTTTTT.

V usage is TRBV7-9 and J usage is TRBJ2-2; D is possibly TRBD2 (6 bases). The V gene lost 3 bases and the J gene lost 5 bases, with 16 bases spanning the gap. The length of the CDR3 is 16 residues. Germline V lookup: CDR1 SEHNR, CDR2 FQNEAQ (reference sequence). The CDR3 DNA follows: TGTGCCAGCAGCTTTTATGTGACTAGAGATACCGGGGAGCTGTTTTTT. Residues: CASSFYVTRDTGELFF. Variable domain in full (rest from reference TRBV7-9 and TRBJ2-2): DTGVSQNPRHKITKRGQNVTFRCDPISEHNRLYWYRQTLGQGPEFLTYFQNEAQLEKSRLLSDRFSAERPKGSFSTLEIQRTEQGDSAMYLCASSFYVTRDTGELFFGEGSRLTVL.

The chain uses TRBV7-7 and TRBJ2-7; 10 positions agree with TRBD2. The germline V gene has CDR1 SSHAT and CDR2 FNYEAQ (reference sequence). J gave up 0 bases and V 5 bases, and 10 bases lay outside the gene matches. This CDR3 has 17 residues. In nucleotides, the CDR3 is TGTGCCAGCAGCATCTCCGAAACTAGCGGGAACTCCTACGAGCAGTACTTC. Residues: CASSISETSGNSYEQYF.

This chain connects TRBV7-9 to TRBJ1-6, with a possible D match to TRBD1 (6 bases). The CDR3 covers 14 residues. CDR1 is SEHNR and CDR2 is FQNEAQ in the germline V gene (reference sequence). Trimming cost V 5 bases and J 6 bases, with 11 bases left between them. CDR3 sequence: CASSATGVNSPLHF. The DNA of the CDR3 is TGTGCCAGCAGCGCGACAGGAGTTAATTCACCCCTCCACTTT.

The chain combines TRBV4-1 with TRBJ2-7, with 12 bases that match TRBD2. The CDR3 is made up of 18 amino acids. Germline V gene data show CDR1 as MGHRA and CDR2 as YSYEKL. The trim removed 4 bases at V and 4 bases at J, leaving 14 bases unmatched. The CDR3 here is CASSRDRTSGRPGYEQYF. CDR3 nucleotide sequence: TGCGCCAGCAGCCGAGACCGAACTAGCGGGAGGCCTGGGTACGAGCAGTACTTC.

The J gene is TRBJ2-7, the V gene TRBV11-2; TRBD2 matches 7 bases. With V trimmed by 5 bases and J by 6 bases, 13 bases remained unmatched. This CDR3 has 15 amino acids. In germline, CDR1 is SGHAT, CDR2 FQNNGV. This chain's CDR3 is CASSGTGLGSGEQYF. The CDR3 DNA follows: TGTGCCAGCAGCGGTACAGGACTAGGGTCGGGCGAGCAGTACTTC.

This clone was detected once. The V call is TRBV29-1, the J call TRBJ2-2; 9 bases map to TRBD2. Germline V gene lookup returns CDR1 SQVTM and CDR2 ANQGSEA. The CDR3 is 16 residues long. V lost 0 bases and J lost 1; bases outside the gene matches: 3. DNA of the CDR3: TGCAGCGTTGAAGATAGTAGCGGGAGGAACACCGGGGAGCTGTTTTTT. Translation gives CSVEDSSGRNTGELFF.

The chain links TRBV7-9 to TRBJ1-1; D not certain. CDR3 size: 12 residues. Per germline, CDR1 SEHNR and CDR2 FQNEAQ (reference sequence). The V and J ends lost 3 bases and 6 bases respectively, with 8 bases between them. The CDR3 DNA follows: TGTGCCAGCAGCTTCCCCGGGGCTGAAGCTTTCTTT. It encodes CASSFPGAEAFF.

The J gene is TRBJ2-7, the V gene TRBV5-6; tentatively, D is TRBD1 (5 bases). This CDR3 comprises 12 residues. In germline, CDR1 is SGHDT, CDR2 YYEEEE. Trimming took off 5 bases at V and 3 bases at J, with 9 bases between the two ends. The CDR3 nucleotides are TGTGCCAGCAGTTCGACAGTCTACGAGCAGTACTTC. Translation gives CASSSTVYEQYF.

The rearrangement joins TRBV9 to TRBJ2-2; 12 nucleotides agree with TRBD2. This CDR3 has 17 amino acids. Germline CDR1 reads SGDLS; CDR2 reads YYNGEE. V shed 3 bases, J shed 5 bases, and the junction held 8 bases outside the gene matches. CDR3 residues: CASSARPTSGRTGELFF. CDR3 DNA: TGTGCCAGCAGCGCCAGGCCGACTAGCGGGAGAACCGGGGAGCTGTTTTTT. The full variable domain, rest sourced from reference TRBV9 and TRBJ2-2, is DSGVTQTPKHLITATGQRVTLRCSPRSGDLSVYWYQQSLDQGLQFLIQYYNGEERAKGNILERFSAQQFPDLHSELNLSSLELGDSALYFCASSARPTSGRTGELFFGEGSRLTVL.

The chain carries TRBV10-3 and TRBJ2-3; 8 bases align to TRBD2. The germline gives CDR1 ENHRY, CDR2 SYGVKD. The CDR3 contains 16 residues. Trimming took 3 bases from V and 0 from J; bases not matched to a gene: 5. This CDR3 is CAISDTSGSSTDTQYF. DNA for the CDR3: TGTGCCATCAGTGACACTAGCGGCTCTAGCACAGATACGCAGTATTTT.

The chain combines TRBV30 with TRBJ1-1; D unclear. The CDR3 has 15 residues. Per germline, CDR1 GTSNPN and CDR2 SVGIG (reference sequence). The V end lost 8 bases, the J end lost 4 bases, and 23 bases lay between the germline ends. CDR3 nucleotide sequence: TGTGCCACCAACCCGCCCGGGCTGGGAGGCACTGAAGCTTTCTTT. This encodes CATNPPGLGGTEAFF.

CDR3 region: CASRWFSGRGEQYF. Written as DNA, the CDR3 is TGTGCCAGCCGGTGGTTTAGCGGGAGAGGCGAGCAGTACTTC. The chain couples TRBV6-5 to TRBJ2-7, with 9 bases lining up with TRBD2. The CDR3 has 14 amino acids. V lost 8 bases, J lost 6 bases, and 11 bases stayed unmatched. CDR1 and CDR2 from the germline V gene are MNHEY and SVGAGI.

This chain links TRBV28 with TRBJ1-1; D call uncertain. The germline gives CDR1 MDHEN, CDR2 SYDVKM. The V and J ends lost 7 bases and 1 base respectively, with 13 bases between them. The CDR3 has 14 residues. CDR3 in DNA: TGTGCCAGCATGTCCCAGGCCTCGAACACTGAAGCTTTCTTT. This codes for CASMSQASNTEAFF.

This clone was counted once. The rearrangement links TRBV4-1 to TRBJ2-3, with D maybe TRBD2 (6 bases). Germline V gives CDR1 MGHRA, CDR2 YSYEKL. This CDR3 is built from 19 residues. V lost 0 bases to trimming and J lost 1 base, with 20 bases between them. In DNA, the CDR3 is TGCGCCAGCAGCCAAGATCAAATGTCGCGGGGAAGAGGCACAGATACGCAGTATTTT. Translating it yields CASSQDQMSRGRGTDTQYF.

The chain carries TRBV27 and TRBJ2-7; D is perhaps TRBD1 (6 bases). Per germline, CDR1 MNHEY and CDR2 SMNVEV (reference sequence). The CDR3 spans 14 residues. The V end was cut by 4 bases, the J end by 2 bases, with 12 bases between. DNA for the CDR3: TGTGCCAGCAGTTGGGGCACAGGGACCTACGAGCAGTACTTC. It encodes CASSWGTGTYEQYF.

J is TRBJ1-4 and V is TRBV5-1; possibly TRBD1 for D (5 bases). Trimming removed 5 bases at V and 0 bases at J, with 5 bases between. Germline lookup yields CDR1 SGHRS and CDR2 YFSETQ. There are 13 residues in the CDR3. CDR3: CASRQATNEKLFF. The CDR3 bases are TGCGCCAGCAGACAGGCAACTAATGAAAAACTGTTTTTT. The entire variable domain, with the rest obtained from reference TRBV5-1 and TRBJ1-4, is as follows: KAGVTQTPRYLIKTRGQQVTLSCSPISGHRSVSWYQQTPGQGLQFLFEYFSETQRNKGNFPGRFSGRQFSNSRSEMNVSTLELGDSALYLCASRQATNEKLFFGSGTQLSVL.

The rearrangement joins TRBV7-8 to TRBJ2-2; 10 nucleotides line up with TRBD2. Germline loops: CDR1 SGHVS, CDR2 FQNEAQ. CDR3 size: 16 residues. Losses at the gene ends were 5 bases for V and 3 bases for J; bases not matched to a gene: 6. This CDR3 reads CASSPLAGADTGELFF. In DNA, the CDR3 is TGTGCCAGCAGCCCCCTAGCGGGAGCCGACACCGGGGAGCTGTTTTTT.

The chain joins TRBV18 to TRBJ1-5; D is undetermined. The CDR3 is 15 amino acids. The V gene lost 3 bases and the J gene lost 2 bases, with 11 bases spanning the gap. The germline V gene encodes CDR1 KGHSH and CDR2 LQKENI. CDR3 nucleotides: TGTGCCAGCTCACCGGGCGCGGGTGGCAATCAGCCCCAGCATTTT. This encodes CASSPGAGGNQPQHF.

In nucleotides, the CDR3 is TGTGCCAGCAGTTTCCGGGGACGGGAGGGCGGCTACACCTTC. Translating it yields CASSFRGREGGYTF. The rearrangement uses TRBV27 and TRBJ1-2; possibly TRBD1 for D (5 bases). The germline V gene has CDR1 MNHEY and CDR2 SMNVEV (reference sequence). The CDR3 sequence is 14 residues long. The germline V and J ends were trimmed by 3 bases and 8 bases, with 16 bases remaining between them.

In this sample, this clone turned up a few times. The V and J genes are TRBV7-2 and TRBJ2-5, with D tentatively TRBD1 (5 bases). Looked up from germline, CDR1 is SGHTA and CDR2 is FQGNSA. V lost 5 bases and J lost 5, with 15 bases in between. CDR3 length: 14 residues. CDR3 DNA sequence: TGTGCCAGCAGCGAAGGACACTCGACGGAGACCCAGTACTTC. It encodes CASSEGHSTETQYF.

The V and J genes are TRBV7-9 and TRBJ1-1; 7 nucleotides match TRBD1. CDR1 and CDR2 (germline): SEHNR, FQNEAQ (reference sequence). V was clipped by 4 bases and J by 9 bases; unmatched bases: 11. This CDR3 spans 14 amino acids. The CDR3 nucleotides read TGTGCCAGCAGCTCAAAACAGGGGCACCCAAAAGCTTTCTTT. This gives the protein CASSSKQGHPKAFF.

This clone was seen once. The gene calls are TRBV27 and TRBJ1-3; the D is unclear. V gave up 6 bases and J gave up 2 bases, with 11 bases separating them. Germline-derived CDR1 and CDR2 are MNHEY and SMNVEV (reference sequence). This CDR3 has 14 amino acids. CDR3 nucleotide sequence: TGTGCCAGCAGGCCCGGCGAGGCTGGAAACACCATATATTTT. As protein: CASRPGEAGNTIYF.

V and J are TRBV6-1 and TRBJ1-1; D call uncertain. The CDR3 runs 13 residues. From germline, CDR1 is MNHNS and CDR2 SASEGT. V lost 3 bases to trimming and J lost 0 bases, with 5 bases between them. CDR3 protein: CASSEFMNTEAFF. CDR3 in DNA: TGTGCCAGCAGTGAGTTCATGAACACTGAAGCTTTCTTT.